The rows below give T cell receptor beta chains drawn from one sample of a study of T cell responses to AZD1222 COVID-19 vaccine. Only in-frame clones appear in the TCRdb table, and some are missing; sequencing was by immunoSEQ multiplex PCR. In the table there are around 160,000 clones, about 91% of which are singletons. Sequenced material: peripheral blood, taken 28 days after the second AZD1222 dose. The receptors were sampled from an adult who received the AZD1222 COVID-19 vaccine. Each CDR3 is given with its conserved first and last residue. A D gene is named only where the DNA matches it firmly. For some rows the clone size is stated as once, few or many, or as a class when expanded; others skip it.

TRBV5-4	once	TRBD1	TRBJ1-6	TGTGCCAGCAATTCAGGGGGGGCTTATAATTCACCCCTCCACTTT	CASNSGGAYNSPLHF
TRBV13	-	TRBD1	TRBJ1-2	TGTGCCAGCAGCCTTGGGACAGGGAAGGCCTATGGCTACACCTTC	CASSLGTGKAYGYTF
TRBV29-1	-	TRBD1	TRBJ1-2	TGCAGCGTTGGCTCGGGACAGGGAGGCTACACCTTC	CSVGSGQGGYTF
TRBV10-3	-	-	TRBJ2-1	TGTGCCATCAGTGTGGGGTCCCGGCAGTTCTTC	CAISVGSRQFF
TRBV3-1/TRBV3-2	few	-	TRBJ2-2	TGTGCCAGCAGCCAAGGTAGCACCGGGGAGCTGTTTTTT	CASSQGSTGELFF
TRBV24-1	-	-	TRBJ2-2	TGTGCCACCAAAGCCGGATTCGACACCGGGGAGCTGTTTTTT	CATKAGFDTGELFF
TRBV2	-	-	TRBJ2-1	TGTGCCAGCAAGGGGAGAAGTGAGCAGTTCTTC	CASKGRSEQFF
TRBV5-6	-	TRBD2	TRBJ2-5	TGTGCCAGCAGCTTGGAATGGGCTAGCGGGAGTTCGGAGACCCAGTACTTC	CASSLEWASGSSETQYF
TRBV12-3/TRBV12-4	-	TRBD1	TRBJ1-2	TGTGCCAGCAGTCAACAGGGGTATGGCTACACCTTC	CASSQQGYGYTF
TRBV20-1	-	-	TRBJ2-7	TGCAGTGCTAGTATCCCCCCGGGGTCCTACGAGCAGTACTTC	CSASIPPGSYEQYF
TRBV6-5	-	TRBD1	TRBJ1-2	TGTGCCAGCAGTTTGACAGGGCATGGCTACACCTTC	CASSLTGHGYTF
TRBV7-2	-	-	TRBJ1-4	TGTGCCAGCAGCTTAGGCGAGGGGGGTGGTGAAAAACTGTTTTTT	CASSLGEGGGEKLFF
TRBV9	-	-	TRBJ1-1	TGTGCCAGCAGCGTAGCGGGGGAGGGGACTGAAGCTTTCTTT	CASSVAGEGTEAFF
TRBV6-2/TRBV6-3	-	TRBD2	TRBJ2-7	TGTGCCAGCAGTTACCGGTCTAGCGGATGGCAGTACTTC	CASSYRSSGWQYF
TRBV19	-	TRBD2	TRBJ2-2	TGTGCCAGTAGGGGTAGCGGGATCACCGGGGAGCTGTTTTTT	CASRGSGITGELFF